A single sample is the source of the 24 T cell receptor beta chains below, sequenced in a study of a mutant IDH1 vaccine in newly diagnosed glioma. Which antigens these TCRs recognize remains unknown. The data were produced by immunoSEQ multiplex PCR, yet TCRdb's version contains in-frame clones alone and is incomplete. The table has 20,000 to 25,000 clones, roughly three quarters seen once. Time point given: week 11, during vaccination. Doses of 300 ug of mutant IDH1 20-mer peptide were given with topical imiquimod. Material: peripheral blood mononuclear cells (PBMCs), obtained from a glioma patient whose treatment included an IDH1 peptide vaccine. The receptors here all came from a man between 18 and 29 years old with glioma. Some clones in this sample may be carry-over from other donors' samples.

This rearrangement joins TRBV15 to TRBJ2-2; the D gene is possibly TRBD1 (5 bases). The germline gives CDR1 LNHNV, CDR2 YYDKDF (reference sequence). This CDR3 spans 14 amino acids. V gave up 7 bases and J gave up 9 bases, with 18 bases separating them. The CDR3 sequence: CATTATEPNRELFF. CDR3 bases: TGTGCCACCACCGCGACAGAGCCGAACAGGGAGCTGTTTTTT. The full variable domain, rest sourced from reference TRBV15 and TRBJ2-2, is DAMVIQNPRYQVTQFGKPVTLSCSQTLNHNVMYWYQQKSSQAPKLLFHYYDKDFNNEADTPDNFQSRRPNTSFCFLDIRSPGLGDTAMYLCATTATEPNRELFFGEGSRLTVL.

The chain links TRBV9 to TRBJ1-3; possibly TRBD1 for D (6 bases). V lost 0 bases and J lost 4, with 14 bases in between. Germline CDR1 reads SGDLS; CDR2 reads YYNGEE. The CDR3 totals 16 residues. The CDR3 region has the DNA TGTGCCAGCAGCGTAGAGTCGGGGGGCGTCGGAAACACCATATATTTT. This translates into CASSVESGGVGNTIYF. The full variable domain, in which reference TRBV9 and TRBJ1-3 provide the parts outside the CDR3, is DSGVTQTPKHLITATGQRVTLRCSPRSGDLSVYWYQQSLDQGLQFLIQYYNGEERAKGNILERFSAQQFPDLHSELNLSSLELGDSALYFCASSVESGGVGNTIYFGEGSWLTVV.

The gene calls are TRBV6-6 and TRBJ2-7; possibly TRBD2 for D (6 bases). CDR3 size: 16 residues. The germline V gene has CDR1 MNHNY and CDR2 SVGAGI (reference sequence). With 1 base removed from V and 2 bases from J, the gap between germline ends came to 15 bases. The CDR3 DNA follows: TGTGCCAGCAGTTACTTAGGACGGGGGTCGGCCTACGAGCAGTACTTC. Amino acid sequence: CASSYLGRGSAYEQYF.

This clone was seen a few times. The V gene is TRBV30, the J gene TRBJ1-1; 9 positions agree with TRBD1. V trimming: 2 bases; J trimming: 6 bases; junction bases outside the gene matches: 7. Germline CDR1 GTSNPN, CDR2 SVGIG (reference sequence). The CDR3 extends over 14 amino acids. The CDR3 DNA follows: TGTGCCTGGAGTCCCGGACAGGGGAGGGCTGAAGCTTTCTTT. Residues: CAWSPGQGRAEAFF.

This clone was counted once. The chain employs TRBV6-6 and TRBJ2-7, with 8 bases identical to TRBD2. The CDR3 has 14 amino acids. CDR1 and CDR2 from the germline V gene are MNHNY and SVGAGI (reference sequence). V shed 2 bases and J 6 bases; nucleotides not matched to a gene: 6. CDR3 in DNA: TGTGCCAGCAGTTACGCGGGGGGCTGGGGCGAGCAGTACTTC. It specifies CASSYAGGWGEQYF.

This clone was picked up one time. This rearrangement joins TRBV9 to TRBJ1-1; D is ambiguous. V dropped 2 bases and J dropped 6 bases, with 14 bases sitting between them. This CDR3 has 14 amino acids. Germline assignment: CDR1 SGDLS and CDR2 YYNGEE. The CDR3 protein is CASSVGMGWAEAFF. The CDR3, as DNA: TGTGCCAGCAGCGTCGGTATGGGGTGGGCTGAAGCTTTCTTT.

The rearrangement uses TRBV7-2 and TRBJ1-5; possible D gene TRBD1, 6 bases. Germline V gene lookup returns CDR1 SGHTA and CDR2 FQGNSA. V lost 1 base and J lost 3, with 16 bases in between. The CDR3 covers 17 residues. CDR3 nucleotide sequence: TGTGCCAGCAGCTTAGTCGGGGGGCAACTTTCCAATCAGCCCCAGCATTTT. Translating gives CASSLVGGQLSNQPQHF.

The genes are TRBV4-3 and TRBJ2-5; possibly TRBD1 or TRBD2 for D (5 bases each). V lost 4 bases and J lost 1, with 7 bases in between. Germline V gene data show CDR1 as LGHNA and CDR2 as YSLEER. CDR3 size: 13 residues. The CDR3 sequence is CASSPGTQETQYF. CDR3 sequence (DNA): TGCGCCAGCAGCCCAGGGACCCAAGAGACCCAGTACTTC.

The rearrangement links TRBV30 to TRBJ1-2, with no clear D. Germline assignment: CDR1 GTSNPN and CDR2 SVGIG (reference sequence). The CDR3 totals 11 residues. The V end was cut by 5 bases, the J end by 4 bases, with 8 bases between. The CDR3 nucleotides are TGTGCCTGGTCTGTAGCCTATGGCTACACCTTC. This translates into CAWSVAYGYTF.

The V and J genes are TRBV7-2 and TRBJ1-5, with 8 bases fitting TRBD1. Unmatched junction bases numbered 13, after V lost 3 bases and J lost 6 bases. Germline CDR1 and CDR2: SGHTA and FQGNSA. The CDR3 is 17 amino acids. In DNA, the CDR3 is TGTGCCAGCAGCTTTGCGGGACAGGTCCCCTCGCGTCAGCCCCAGCATTTT. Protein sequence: CASSFAGQVPSRQPQHF.

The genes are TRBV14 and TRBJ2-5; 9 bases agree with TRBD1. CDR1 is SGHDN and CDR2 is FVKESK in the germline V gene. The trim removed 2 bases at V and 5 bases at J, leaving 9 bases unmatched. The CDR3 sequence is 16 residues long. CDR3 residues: CASSQLQGASGETQYF. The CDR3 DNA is TGTGCCAGCAGCCAACTACAGGGGGCGTCGGGGGAGACCCAGTACTTC.

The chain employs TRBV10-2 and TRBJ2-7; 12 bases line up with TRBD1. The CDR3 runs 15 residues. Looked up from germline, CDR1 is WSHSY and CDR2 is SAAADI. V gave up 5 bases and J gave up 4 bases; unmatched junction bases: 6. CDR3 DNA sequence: TGCGCCAGCAGTTCACCGGGACAGGGGGCTTACGAGCAGTACTTC. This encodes CASSSPGQGAYEQYF.

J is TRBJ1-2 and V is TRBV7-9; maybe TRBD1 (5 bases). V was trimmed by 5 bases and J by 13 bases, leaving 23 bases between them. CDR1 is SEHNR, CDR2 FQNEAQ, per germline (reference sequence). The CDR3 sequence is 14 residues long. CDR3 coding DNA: TGTGCCAGCAGCCCATGGGGCCCTCCGGGGAGTGCCACCTTC. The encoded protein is CASSPWGPPGSATF.

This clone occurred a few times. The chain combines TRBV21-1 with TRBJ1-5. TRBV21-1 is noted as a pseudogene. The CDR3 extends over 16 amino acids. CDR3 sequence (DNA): TGTGCCAGCAGCAAAAATGGATACCATAGCAATCAGCCCCAGCATTTT. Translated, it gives CASSKNGYHSNQPQHF.

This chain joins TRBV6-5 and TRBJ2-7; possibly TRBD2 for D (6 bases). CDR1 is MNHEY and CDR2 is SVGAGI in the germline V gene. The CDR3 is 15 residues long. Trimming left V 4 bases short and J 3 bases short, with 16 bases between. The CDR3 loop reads CASSLTRDSYYEQYF. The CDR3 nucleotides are TGTGCCAGCAGTTTGACACGGGACTCCTACTACGAGCAGTACTTC.

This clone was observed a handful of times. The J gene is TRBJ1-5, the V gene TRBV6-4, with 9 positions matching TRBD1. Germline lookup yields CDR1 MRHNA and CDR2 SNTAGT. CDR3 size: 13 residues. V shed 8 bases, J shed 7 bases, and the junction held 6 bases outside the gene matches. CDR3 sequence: CASAMDRGQPQHF. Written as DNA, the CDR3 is TGTGCCAGCGCTATGGACAGGGGACAGCCCCAGCATTTT.

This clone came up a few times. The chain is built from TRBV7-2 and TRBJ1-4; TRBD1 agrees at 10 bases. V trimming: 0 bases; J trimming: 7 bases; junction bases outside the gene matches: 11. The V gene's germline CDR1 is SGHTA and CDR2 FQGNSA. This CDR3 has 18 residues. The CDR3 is CASSLAGTGERRGEKLFF. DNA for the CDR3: TGTGCCAGCAGCTTAGCGGGGACAGGGGAAAGACGGGGTGAAAAACTGTTTTTT.

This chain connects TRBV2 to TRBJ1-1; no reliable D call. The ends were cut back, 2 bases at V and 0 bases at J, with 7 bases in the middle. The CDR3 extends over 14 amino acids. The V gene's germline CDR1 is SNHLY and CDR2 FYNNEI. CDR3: CASSEILLNTEAFF. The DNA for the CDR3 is TGTGCCAGCAGTGAAATTCTGTTGAACACTGAAGCTTTCTTT.

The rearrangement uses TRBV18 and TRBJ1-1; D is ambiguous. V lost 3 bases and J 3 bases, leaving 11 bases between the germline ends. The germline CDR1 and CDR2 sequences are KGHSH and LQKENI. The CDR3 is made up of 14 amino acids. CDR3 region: CASSPDMMDTEAFF. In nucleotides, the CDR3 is TGTGCCAGCTCACCCGACATGATGGACACTGAAGCTTTCTTT.

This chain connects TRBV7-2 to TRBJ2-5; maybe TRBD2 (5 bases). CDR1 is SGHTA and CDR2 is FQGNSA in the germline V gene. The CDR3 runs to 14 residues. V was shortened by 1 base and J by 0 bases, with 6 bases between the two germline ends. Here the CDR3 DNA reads TGTGCCAGCAGCTTAGGAGGGTACCAAGAGACCCAGTACTTC. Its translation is CASSLGGYQETQYF.

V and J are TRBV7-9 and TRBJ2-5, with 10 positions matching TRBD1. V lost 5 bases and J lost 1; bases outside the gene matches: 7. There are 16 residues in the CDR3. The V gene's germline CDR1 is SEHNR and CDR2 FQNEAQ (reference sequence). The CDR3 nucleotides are TGTGCCAGCAGCGAGTCGGGACAGGGGATCCAAGAGACCCAGTACTTC. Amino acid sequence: CASSESGQGIQETQYF.

This CDR3 reads CASSPAKLTLYGYTF. CDR3 DNA sequence: TGTGCCAGCAGCCCAGCCAAATTGACCCTCTATGGCTACACCTTC. The chain couples TRBV7-2 to TRBJ1-2, with D unclear. V lost 5 bases to trimming and J lost 4 bases, with 17 bases between them. Looked up from germline, CDR1 is SGHTA and CDR2 is FQGNSA. The CDR3 covers 15 residues.

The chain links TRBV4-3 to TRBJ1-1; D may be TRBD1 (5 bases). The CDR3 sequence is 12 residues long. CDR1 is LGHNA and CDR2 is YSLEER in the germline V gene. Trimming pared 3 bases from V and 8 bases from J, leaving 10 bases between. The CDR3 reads CASSQGGGEAFF. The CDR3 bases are TGCGCCAGCAGCCAGGGTGGGGGGGAAGCTTTCTTT.

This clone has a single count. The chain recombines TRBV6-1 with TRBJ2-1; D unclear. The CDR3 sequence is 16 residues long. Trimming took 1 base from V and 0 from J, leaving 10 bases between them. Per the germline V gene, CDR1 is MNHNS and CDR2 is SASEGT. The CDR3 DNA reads TGTGCCAGCAGTGAAGAGGCAGTTCCCTCCTACAATGAGCAGTTCTTC. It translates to CASSEEAVPSYNEQFF.